This is a list of T cell receptor beta chains from one sample in a study of T cells in Graves' hyperthyroidism and ophthalmopathy. Each CDR3 protein is one row after TCRdb ran MiXCR on the multiplex PCR reads. The table lists 350,000 or so distinct CDR3 sequences, about a sixth of them singletons, with 34% in the top ten. The sample comprised blood. These receptors originate from a woman between 25 and 40 years old with Graves' hyperthyroidism that later progressed to Graves' ophthalmopathy. Both conserved end residues are part of each CDR3. A D gene is named only where the DNA matches it firmly. The listing skips clone size in some rows; elsewhere it reads once, few, many or a size class.

cdr3_nt cdr3_aa j_call cdr3_length v_call d_call clone_size
TGTGCCAGCGGACTAGCGGGAGTAAGAGAGACCCAGTACTTC CASGLAGVRETQYF TRBJ2-5 14 TRBV2 TRBD2 many
TGTGCCAGCAGTCAGACAGGGAGTGGTGAAAAACTGTTTTTT CASSQTGSGEKLFF TRBJ1-4 14 TRBV27 TRBD1 many
TGCGCCAGCAGCTTGGAGCCGATCTCTGGAAACACCATATATTTT CASSLEPISGNTIYF TRBJ1-3 15 TRBV5-1 . .
TGTGCCAGCAGCCCGTGGACTAGCGGGAGGGTGGAGACCCAGTACTTC CASSPWTSGRVETQYF TRBJ2-5 16 TRBV13 TRBD2 many
TGTGCCAGCAGTTACTCCGGGTTCAATCAGCCCCAGCATTTT CASSYSGFNQPQHF TRBJ1-5 14 TRBV6-5 . few
TGTGCCAGCAGTCCCGAGGGAGGGGATGAAAAACTGTTTTTT CASSPEGGDEKLFF TRBJ1-4 14 TRBV6-1 . many
TGTGCCAGCAGTGAAAGGGGGACAGGGGCCCCAGATACGCAGTATTTT CASSERGTGAPDTQYF TRBJ2-3 16 TRBV27 TRBD1 .
TGTGCCAGTAGTATTTTCGGCAGGGCGGTCAATTCACCCCTCCACTTT CASSIFGRAVNSPLHF TRBJ1-6 16 TRBV19 . many
TGTGCCAGCAGTTACTCGATCTTAAGCGGGAGGGCCTCAGATACGCAGTATTTT CASSYSILSGRASDTQYF TRBJ2-3 18 TRBV6-5 TRBD2 few
TGTGCCAGCAGTCTACAGCGACTAGCGGGAGCGGGTGAGCAGTTCTTC CASSLQRLAGAGEQFF TRBJ2-1 16 TRBV12-3/TRBV12-4 TRBD2 many
TGTGCCAGCAGCGAGTTAACCACAAGCACCCCCGAAGCTTTCTTT CASSELTTSTPEAFF TRBJ1-1 15 TRBV28 . many
TGTGCCATCAGTGTTCTAGCGGGAGCCCCAGATACGCAGTATTTT CAISVLAGAPDTQYF TRBJ2-3 15 TRBV10-3 TRBD2 few
TGTGCCAGCACCCTGGGGGGGCAAATGAACACTGAAGCTTTCTTT CASTLGGQMNTEAFF TRBJ1-1 15 TRBV28 . many
TGTGCCAGCAGCTTACCCCGTACAGACCCGGCCTACGAGCAGTACTTC CASSLPRTDPAYEQYF TRBJ2-7 16 TRBV11-2 . many
TGTGCCAACACAAATGAATCTGCAGGGTGCAACACTGAAGCTTTCTTT CANTNESAGCNTEAFF TRBJ1-1 16 TRBV5-6 . .
TGTGCCAGCAGTTTGGATCCAATTAGCTACGAGCAGTACTTC CASSLDPISYEQYF TRBJ2-7 14 TRBV12-3/TRBV12-4 . many
TGTGCCAGTAGTATGATGCAGGGTATGGGGTACACTGAAGCTTTCTTT CASSMMQGMGYTEAFF TRBJ1-1 16 TRBV19 . few
TGTGCCAGCAAGGGGATGGGTACGCAGTATTTT CASKGMGTQYF TRBJ2-3 11 TRBV2 . few
TGTGCCAGCAGTGGACAGGGGGCGCAGTACTTC CASSGQGAQYF TRBJ2-7 11 TRBV2 TRBD1 .
TGCAGTGCTAGAGAGTTCGGCACCAGCCAAGAGACCCAGTACTTC CSAREFGTSQETQYF TRBJ2-5 15 TRBV20-1 . many
TGTGCCAGCAGCACGGACAGCCTTTTCTCCTACAATGAGCAGTTCTTC CASSTDSLFSYNEQFF TRBJ2-1 16 TRBV12-3/TRBV12-4 . many
TGCGCCAGCAGCGGCGGGACAGACAAAGAGACCCAGTACTTC CASSGGTDKETQYF TRBJ2-5 14 TRBV5-1 . .
TGCAGTGCAGAGGGACTACTGAGCTCCTACGAGCAGTACTTC CSAEGLLSSYEQYF TRBJ2-7 14 TRBV20-1 TRBD2 .
TGTGCCAGCAGTGAAGCAGGGAGGTACACTGAAGCTTTCTTT CASSEAGRYTEAFF TRBJ1-1 14 TRBV2 . many
TGTGCCAGCAGTGAGGGTAGCGGGAGCTCCTACAATGAGCAGTTCTTC CASSEGSGSSYNEQFF TRBJ2-1 16 TRBV28 TRBD2 many
TGTGCCAGTAGTATGGTAGGACACCCGAACACTGAAGCTTTCTTT CASSMVGHPNTEAFF TRBJ1-1 15 TRBV19 . .
TGTGCCAGCAGTTTTCCGGGACAGGGATTTGAAAAACTGTTTTTT CASSFPGQGFEKLFF TRBJ1-4 15 TRBV6-2/TRBV6-3 TRBD1 many